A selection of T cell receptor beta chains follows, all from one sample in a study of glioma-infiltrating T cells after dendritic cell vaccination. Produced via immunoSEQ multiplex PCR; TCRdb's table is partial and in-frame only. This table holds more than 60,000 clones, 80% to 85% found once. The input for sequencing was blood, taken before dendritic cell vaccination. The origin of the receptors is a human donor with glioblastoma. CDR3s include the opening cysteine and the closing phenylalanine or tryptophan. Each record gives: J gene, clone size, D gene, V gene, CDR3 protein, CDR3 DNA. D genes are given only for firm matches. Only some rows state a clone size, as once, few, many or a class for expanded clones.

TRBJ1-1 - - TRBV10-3 CAISESAFTGNTEAFF TGTGCCATCAGTGAATCCGCCTTCACAGGGAACACTGAAGCTTTCTTT
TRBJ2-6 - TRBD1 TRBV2 CASSGRDRGSGANVLTF TGTGCCAGCAGTGGCCGGGACAGGGGTTCTGGGGCCAACGTCCTGACTTTC
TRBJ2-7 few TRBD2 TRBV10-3 CAISESLGLAGAYSYEQYF TGTGCCATCAGTGAGTCTTTAGGGCTAGCGGGGGCCTACTCCTACGAGCAGTACTTC
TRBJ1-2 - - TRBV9 CASSRRGTNYGYTF TGTGCCAGCAGCCGACGCGGTACAAACTATGGCTACACCTTC
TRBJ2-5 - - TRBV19 CASGTGGQYF TGTGCCAGTGGAACTGGAGGGCAGTACTTC
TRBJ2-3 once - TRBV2 CASSEAYTDTQYF TGTGCCAGCAGTGAAGCCTACACAGATACGCAGTATTTT
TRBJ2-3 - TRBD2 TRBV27 CASSRLAGGTDTQYF TGTGCCAGCAGTCGCCTAGCGGGGGGCACAGATACGCAGTATTTT
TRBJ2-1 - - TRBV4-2 CASSQDRGSRVNNEQFF TGTGCCAGCAGCCAAGATCGGGGATCACGGGTGAACAATGAGCAGTTCTTC
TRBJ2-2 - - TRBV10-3 CAIRPLYGAVGNTGELFF TGTGCCATCAGACCGCTATATGGGGCCGTGGGGAACACCGGGGAGCTGTTTTTT
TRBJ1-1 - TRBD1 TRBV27 CASSLYGTGDTEAFF TGTGCCAGCAGTTTATACGGGACAGGGGACACTGAAGCTTTCTTT
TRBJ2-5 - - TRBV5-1 CASSLGGRETQYF TGCGCCAGCAGCTTGGGGGGGCGAGAGACCCAGTACTTC
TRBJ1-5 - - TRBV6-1 CASSEQDSNQPQHF TGTGCCAGCAGTGAGCAGGATAGCAATCAGCCCCAGCATTTT
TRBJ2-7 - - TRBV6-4 CASSDSGGRAPYEQYF TGTGCCAGCAGTGACTCGGGGGGACGGGCCCCCTACGAGCAGTACTTC
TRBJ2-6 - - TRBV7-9 CASSLGRAGANVLTF TGTGCCAGCAGCTTAGGCAGGGCTGGGGCCAACGTCCTGACTTTC
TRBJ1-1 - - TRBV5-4 CASRYDPGATEAFF TGTGCCAGCAGATATGACCCTGGGGCCACTGAAGCTTTCTTT
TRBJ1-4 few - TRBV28 CASNLEGGVTNEKLFF TGTGCCAGCAACTTGGAGGGGGGGGTAACTAATGAAAAACTGTTTTTT
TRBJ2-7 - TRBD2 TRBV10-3 CAASGISSYEQYF TGTGCGGCTAGCGGGATATCTTCCTACGAGCAGTACTTC
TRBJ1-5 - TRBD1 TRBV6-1 CASTTGYSNQPQHF TGTGCCAGCACGACAGGGTATAGCAATCAGCCCCAGCATTTT
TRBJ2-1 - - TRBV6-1 CASSPERAYNEQFF TGTGCCAGCAGCCCCGAGCGGGCCTACAATGAGCAGTTCTTC
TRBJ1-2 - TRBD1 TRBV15 CATSRDPGGYYGYTF TGTGCCACCAGCAGAGACCCAGGGGGCTACTATGGCTACACCTTC
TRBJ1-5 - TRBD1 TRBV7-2 CASSPGTGGWQPQHF TGTGCCAGCAGCCCAGGGACAGGGGGCTGGCAGCCCCAGCATTTT
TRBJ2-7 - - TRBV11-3 CASSPTGGQGSEQYF TGTGCCAGCAGCCCGACAGGCGGTCAGGGTTCCGAGCAGTACTTC
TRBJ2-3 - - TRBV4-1 CASSPQWTDTQYF TGCGCCAGCAGCCCGCAGTGGACAGATACGCAGTATTTT
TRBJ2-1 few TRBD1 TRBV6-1 CASSDGQGYNEQFF TGTGCCAGCAGTGATGGACAGGGTTACAATGAGCAGTTCTTC
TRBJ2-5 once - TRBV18 CASSLGTAGSETQYF TGTGCCAGCTCACTTGGGACAGCGGGTTCGGAGACCCAGTACTTC
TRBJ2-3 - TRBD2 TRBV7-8 CASSLVLSGGGDTQYF TGTGCCAGCAGCTTAGTCCTATCGGGGGGAGGGGATACGCAGTATTTT
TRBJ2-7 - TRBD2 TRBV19 CASSSQSLAGVMSYEQYF TGTGCCAGTAGTTCACAGTCGTTAGCGGGGGTTATGTCCTACGAGCAGTACTTC
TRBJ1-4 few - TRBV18 CASSPQDSNEKLFF TGTGCCAGCTCACCACAGGACAGTAATGAAAAACTGTTTTTT
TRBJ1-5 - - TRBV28 CAIGSGSKSQHF TGTGCCATAGGTTCGGGGTCTAAGTCCCAGCATTTT
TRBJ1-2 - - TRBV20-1 CSASRVVGYTF TGCAGTGCCTCCAGGGTTGTTGGCTACACCTTC
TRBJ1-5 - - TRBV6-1 CASSEWGPNQPQHF TGTGCCAGCAGTGAATGGGGCCCTAATCAGCCCCAGCATTTT
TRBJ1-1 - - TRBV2 CASSGTAANTEAFF TGTGCCAGCAGTGGGACAGCCGCTAACACTGAAGCTTTCTTT
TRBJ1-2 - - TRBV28 CASSLRGEYYGYTF TGTGCCAGCAGTTTAAGGGGCGAATACTATGGCTACACCTTC
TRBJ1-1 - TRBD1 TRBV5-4 CASSSRGLIEAFF TGTGCCAGCAGCTCCAGGGGGTTGATTGAAGCTTTCTTT
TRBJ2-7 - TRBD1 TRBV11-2 CASSSGTGNYEQYF TGTGCCAGCAGTTCCGGGACAGGGAACTACGAGCAGTACTTC
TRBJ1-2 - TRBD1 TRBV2 CASKEGDSSYGYTF TGTGCCAGCAAGGAGGGGGACAGTAGCTATGGCTACACCTTC
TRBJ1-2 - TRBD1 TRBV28 CASSPSLGQGSYGYTF TGTGCCAGCAGTCCCTCCCTTGGACAGGGTAGCTATGGCTACACCTTC
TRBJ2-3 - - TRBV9 CASSVFVDTQYF TGTGCCAGCAGCGTATTCGTAGATACGCAGTATTTT
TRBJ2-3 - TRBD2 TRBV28 CASNSGGDTQYF TGTGCCAGCAACTCGGGGGGGGATACGCAGTATTTT
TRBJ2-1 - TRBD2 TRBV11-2 CASSTPTSGGSYNEQFF TGTGCCAGCAGCACCCCGACTAGCGGGGGGTCCTACAATGAGCAGTTCTTC
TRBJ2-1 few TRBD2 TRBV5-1 CASSLTTSGGIYEQFF TGCGCCAGCAGCTTGACCACCAGCGGGGGTATATATGAGCAGTTCTTC
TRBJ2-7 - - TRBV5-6 CASSLWGRGLYEQYF TGTGCCAGCAGCTTGTGGGGAAGGGGGTTATACGAGCAGTACTTC